The clone carrying this T cell receptor beta chain came up once. No antigen is known for it. PCR was performed a second time for roughly 7 to 11 cycles using a sample-barcoded 5' primer and a J-beta primer mix. Via MiXCR, TCRdb re-called the 5' RACE reads, giving one row per CDR3 protein. The sample includes hundreds of thousands of distinct CDR3 sequences, 62% of them seen just once. The data stem from a study of blood T cells in healthy people across ages. Whole-study findings and limits: Per-million-T-cell TCR beta diversity fell roughly linearly with age.

Per germline, CDR1 MNHNS and CDR2 SASEGT. This CDR3 contains 18 residues. The V gene lost 0 bases and the J gene lost 9 bases, with 21 bases spanning the gap. The origin of this receptor is a man aged 30 to 45 in good health. V is TRBV6-1 and J is TRBJ2-6, with a weak D call TRBD1 (6 bases). Sequencing was done on a sample of blood. The CDR3 reads CASSEAGQPPTVVNVLTF. Here the CDR3 DNA reads TGTGCCAGCAGTGAAGCTGGACAGCCGCCTACAGTGGTCAACGTCCTGACTTTC.